This T cell receptor beta chain was retrieved from a study of blood T cells in healthy people across ages. Study-wide results and limits: Roughly linear age-related decline in beta diversity appeared, significant by age 40.

This clonotype has a count of ten or more. The antigen is undetermined. The germline gives CDR1 LGHNA, CDR2 YSLEER. The CDR3 sequence is 17 residues long. The V and J ends lost 1 base and 0 bases respectively, with 13 bases between them. A sample-barcoded 5' primer and a J-beta primer mix were used in a second PCR of about 7 to 12 cycles. TCRdb recomputed calls from the 5' RACE reads with MiXCR, one row per CDR3 protein. Among around 1,800,000 distinct CDR3 sequences listed, about two fifths were seen once. Researchers collected about 10 milliliters of peripheral blood from every single donor. Sequenced sample: blood. The V gene is TRBV4-3, the J gene TRBJ2-4, with no clear D. The source of this sequence is a human donor in good health. CDR3 sequence: CASSQVALRLAKNIQYF. The CDR3 bases are TGCGCCAGCAGCCAAGTGGCGTTAAGACTAGCCAAAAACATTCAGTACTTC.